This TCR beta chain appears in the sequencing data of a study of somatic mutations in cytotoxic T cells in rheumatoid arthritis. Study-wide findings and caveats: It was in rheumatoid arthritis patients, but not in healthy controls, that CD8+ clonality increased with age.

The CDR3 runs to 15 residues. In germline, CDR1 is MDHEN, CDR2 SYDVKM. V lost 6 bases, J lost 3 bases, and 8 bases stayed unmatched. Positively selected by magnetic beads, CD4+ and CD8+ cells were purity-checked by flow cytometry. The protocol was immunoSEQ multiplex PCR, while the TCRdb copy is restricted to in-frame clones and leaves out a portion. The top ten clones hold roughly 15% of a sample with some 7,000 clones, 74% of them seen once. As for this clone: No antigen is known for it.

The rearrangement uses TRBV28 and TRBJ2-4; TRBD2 aligns across 7 bases. The sample was CD8+ T cells sorted from blood. This TCR was recovered from an adult with rheumatoid arthritis. The DNA of the CDR3 is TGTGCCAGCAGGGGGGGGGACTTAGGCAAAAACATTCAGTACTTC. Protein: CASRGGDLGKNIQYF.